Here is one T cell receptor beta chain with its context. Its antigen is not identified. The CDR3 runs 15 residues. Germline values: CDR1 MNHEY, CDR2 SVGAGI. Trimming removed 5 bases from V and 4 bases from J, with 15 bases in between. The data originate from a study of cytotoxic CD8 clonotypes in ibrutinib-treated CLL. Background on the study: By median 68 months, 12 had progressed and approximately 15 stayed remitted; responses had been 2 complete and 24 partial.

Generated by immunoSEQ multiplex PCR, the TCRdb table keeps only in-frame clones and is missing some. This sample has roughly 300,000 clones, with roughly three quarters found just once. Study-level results: The clonality went up when patients responded to ibrutinib and dropped back toward baseline at progression. Progressing patients had sampling times that differed from those of sustained-remission patients. Stable or contracted on treatment, public clonotypes were also uncommon.

V is TRBV6-5 and J is TRBJ2-1; maybe TRBD2 (6 bases). This sample comprised PBMCs, obtained at disease progression, from a patient treated with ibrutinib. The sequence derives from a human donor with chronic lymphocytic leukemia. CDR3 protein: CASSASGGLYNEQFF. The CDR3 nucleotides read TGTGCCAGCAGTGCTTCGGGCGGACTATACAATGAGCAGTTCTTC.